A single sample is the source of the 2 T cell receptor beta chains below, sequenced in a study of T cells in Graves' hyperthyroidism and ophthalmopathy. The source material, RNA transcripts, was used to amplify TCR beta CDR3 regions. HTBI primers drove first-round RT-PCR of the TCR CDR3. TCRdb called the multiplex PCR reads again in MiXCR, with one record for every CDR3 protein. The sample consists of about 180,000 distinct CDR3 sequences, approximately 15% of them appearing once. Sequenced material: blood. The origin of the receptors is a woman between 50 and 59 years old with Graves' hyperthyroidism.

The sample holds many counts of this clonotype. The V and J genes are TRBV13 and TRBJ1-2, with a possible D match to TRBD1 (6 bases). The CDR3 is 13 amino acids. The germline V and J ends were trimmed by 7 bases and 8 bases, with 17 bases remaining between them. Germline V lookup: CDR1 PRHDT, CDR2 FYEKMQ (reference sequence). For the CDR3, the DNA is TGTGCCAGCACTTCCTTCGGGGGCGGGGGCTACACCTTC. This gives the protein CASTSFGGGGYTF.

This clonotype was detected ten times or more. The chain is built from TRBV15 and TRBJ2-3, with TRBD1 matching over 8 bases. The germline V gene encodes CDR1 LNHNV and CDR2 YYDKDF (reference sequence). The CDR3 is 16 residues long. After removal of 1 base from V and 5 bases from J, the junction contained 8 bases not matched to a gene. The CDR3 loop reads CATSRGPRGRGDTQYF. The CDR3 nucleotides read TGTGCCACCAGCAGAGGCCCCAGGGGGCGGGGAGATACGCAGTATTTT.